The 28 T cell receptor beta chains presented below share a single source sample, sequenced in a study of OX40 agonist ivuxolimab in advanced cancers. Sequenced by immunoSEQ multiplex PCR; TCRdb stores in-frame clones only, minus some. Of approximately 60,000 clones in the sample, 87% are singletons; the top ten hold approximately 4.8%. The source material was CD4+ or CD8+ T cells sorted from blood, sampled in a trial of the OX40 agonist ivuxolimab. All receptors come from an adult with an advanced solid tumor such as melanoma, head and neck, liver or kidney cancer.

V usage is TRBV11-2 and J usage is TRBJ2-7; unclear D gene. Germline CDR1 reads SGHAT; CDR2 reads FQNNGV. The CDR3 totals 13 residues. The V end was cut by 3 bases, the J end by 1 base, with 7 bases between. DNA of the CDR3: TGTGCCAGCAGCTTGGCCCTTTCCTACGAGCAGTACTTC. Its protein product is CASSLALSYEQYF.

In this sample, this clone turned up a few times. The V call is TRBV13, the J call TRBJ2-1, with 7 nucleotides matching TRBD2. J was trimmed by 6 bases and V by 5 bases; bases with no gene match: 10. Germline V gene lookup returns CDR1 PRHDT and CDR2 FYEKMQ (reference sequence). The CDR3 has 15 residues. Here the CDR3 DNA reads TGTGCCAGCAGCCAAAGCGGGATCCCCGGCAATGAGCAGTTCTTC. This codes for CASSQSGIPGNEQFF.

The rearrangement uses TRBV7-9 and TRBJ2-3; the match to TRBD1 covers 8 bases. The V gene end was trimmed by 6 bases and the J gene end by 0 bases; junction bases not matched to a gene: 8. This CDR3 is 16 amino acids long. Germline V lookup: CDR1 SEHNR, CDR2 FQNEAQ (reference sequence). The CDR3 reads CASSLGTGSSTDTQYF. For the CDR3, the DNA is TGTGCCAGCAGTCTCGGGACAGGCTCTAGCACAGATACGCAGTATTTT.

V usage is TRBV19 and J usage is TRBJ2-1; TRBD1 is a possible D gene (5 bases). V was cut by 4 bases and J by 7 bases, with 8 bases left in between. Germline assignment: CDR1 LNHDA and CDR2 SQIVND (reference sequence). The CDR3 sequence is 12 residues long. For the CDR3, the DNA is TGTGCCAGTAGTACGACAGCTAATGAGCAGTTCTTC. This gives the protein CASSTTANEQFF.

The CDR3 loop reads CASSLGLAGGSEQFF. In nucleotides, the CDR3 is TGTGCCAGCAGCTTGGGGTTAGCGGGAGGCAGTGAGCAGTTCTTC. The rearrangement joins TRBV5-8 to TRBJ2-1, with 10 bases aligning to TRBD2. CDR1 is SGHTS, CDR2 YDEGEE, per germline. J lost 9 bases, V lost 0 bases, and 6 bases had no gene match. CDR3 length: 15 amino acids.

The chain has TRBV7-2 and TRBJ2-1, with 8 bases aligning to TRBD2. CDR1 is SGHTA and CDR2 is FQGNSA in the germline V gene. The CDR3 sequence is 15 residues long. V was pared by 4 bases and J by 4 bases, with 6 bases of the junction left unmatched. The CDR3 DNA is TGTGCCAGCAGCTGGGGCGGGGGGCGTTACAATGAGCAGTTCTTC. Protein: CASSWGGGRYNEQFF.

This clone was counted a single time. The chain uses TRBV6-6 and TRBJ1-5; D is undetermined. Germline CDR1 and CDR2: MNHNY and SVGAGI (reference sequence). The V gene lost 7 bases and the J gene lost 3 bases, with 10 bases spanning the gap. The CDR3 runs to 13 residues. This CDR3 reads CASNGRNNQPQHF. The CDR3, as DNA: TGTGCCAGCAATGGCCGCAACAATCAGCCCCAGCATTTT.

The rearrangement joins TRBV6-1 to TRBJ2-2; 7 bases match TRBD1. Germline V lookup: CDR1 MNHNS, CDR2 SASEGT. CDR3 length: 15 amino acids. The V and J ends lost 6 bases and 3 bases, in that order; junction bases with no gene match: 7. The CDR3, as DNA: TGTGCCAGCAGGGATCAACAGGGGTACACCGGGGAGCTGTTTTTT. It is translated as CASRDQQGYTGELFF.

V is TRBV2 and J is TRBJ1-5; D may be TRBD1 (5 bases). Germline CDR1 and CDR2: SNHLY and FYNNEI. The CDR3 runs to 15 residues. V was pared by 6 bases and J by 2 bases, with 14 bases between. The CDR3 DNA reads as TGTGCCAGCAGGCGGGGGGTAGCAGGCAATCAGCCCCAGCATTTT. The encoded protein is CASRRGVAGNQPQHF.

The chain couples TRBV29-1 to TRBJ1-2; D is undetermined. The germline V gene encodes CDR1 SQVTM and CDR2 ANQGSEA. There are 13 residues in the CDR3. V lost 0 bases, J lost 0 bases, and 5 bases lay in between. CDR3 residues: CSVEDGTNYGYTF. CDR3 nucleotides: TGCAGCGTTGAAGACGGTACTAACTATGGCTACACCTTC.

The genes are TRBV28 and TRBJ1-1, with D hard to call. The CDR3 spans 14 residues. CDR1 and CDR2 (germline): MDHEN, SYDVKM. The ends were cut back, 8 bases at V and 1 base at J, with 14 bases in the middle. DNA of the CDR3: TGTGCCAGCTCCCTCGGGCCTCCGAACACTGAAGCTTTCTTT. Translation gives CASSLGPPNTEAFF.

The V call is TRBV7-2, the J call TRBJ1-4; a possible D gene is TRBD1 (5 bases). Germline lookup yields CDR1 SGHTA and CDR2 FQGNSA. The CDR3 spans 13 residues. V was pared by 6 bases and J by 5 bases, with 10 bases between. CDR3 sequence (DNA): TGTGCCAGCAGACAGGCTCCGAATGAAAAACTGTTTTTT. Protein product: CASRQAPNEKLFF.

This clone was counted only a few times. The rearrangement uses TRBV7-9 and TRBJ1-2; D not certain. V was shortened by 1 base and J by 2 bases, with 11 bases between the two germline ends. This CDR3 region has 15 residues. Germline lookup yields CDR1 SEHNR and CDR2 FQNEAQ (reference sequence). CDR3 sequence (DNA): TGTGCCAGCAGCTTAGGCGGTACAGCGAACTATGGCTACACCTTC. Translating gives CASSLGGTANYGYTF.

This sequence joins TRBV30 and TRBJ1-1; D might be TRBD1 (5 bases). V was cut by 5 bases and J by 5 bases, with 15 bases left in between. The CDR3 runs to 13 residues. Germline CDR1 and CDR2: GTSNPN and SVGIG (reference sequence). CDR3: CAWVGGKGTEAFF. The CDR3 nucleotides read TGTGCCTGGGTGGGGGGGAAAGGGACTGAAGCTTTCTTT.

This chain connects TRBV6-6 to TRBJ1-1; D remains unclear. V lost 0 bases and J lost 1, with 9 bases in between. Per the germline V gene, CDR1 is MNHNY and CDR2 is SVGAGI (reference sequence). This CDR3 is built from 15 residues. As DNA, the CDR3 is TGTGCCAGCAGTTACTCCTCCGGGAGGAACACTGAAGCTTTCTTT. This gives the protein CASSYSSGRNTEAFF.

The chain joins TRBV4-3 to TRBJ1-3; a weak D match, TRBD1 (6 bases). The V gene lost 0 bases and the J gene lost 4 bases, with 13 bases spanning the gap. Germline CDR1 reads LGHNA; CDR2 reads YSLEER. The CDR3 has 16 residues. Here the CDR3 reads CASSQDWGGLGNTIYF. Here the CDR3 DNA reads TGCGCCAGCAGCCAAGATTGGGGGGGGCTGGGAAACACCATATATTTT.

The V gene is TRBV7-9, the J gene TRBJ1-1; D is perhaps TRBD1 (5 bases). CDR3 length: 14 amino acids. Germline loops: CDR1 SEHNR, CDR2 FQNEAQ (reference sequence). Trimming cost V 5 bases and J 4 bases, with 14 bases left between them. The CDR3 nucleotides are TGTGCCAGCAGCCCCGGGACGAAGAGCACTGAAGCTTTCTTT. This encodes CASSPGTKSTEAFF.

The chain employs TRBV6-5 and TRBJ1-2; D might be TRBD1 (5 bases). Germline CDR1 is MNHEY and CDR2 is SVGAGI. V lost 7 bases, J lost 3 bases, and 15 bases lay in between. This CDR3 has 14 amino acids. The CDR3 loop reads CASTSGGVDYGYTF. For the CDR3, the DNA is TGTGCCAGCACCTCGGGGGGGGTGGACTATGGCTACACCTTC.

On this clone itself: The same CDR3 can be traced to other DNA sequences in this sample. The chain employs TRBV9 and TRBJ2-3; D unclear. The CDR3 is made up of 15 amino acids. CDR1 and CDR2 from the germline V gene are SGDLS and YYNGEE. The germline V and J ends were trimmed by 0 bases and 3 bases, with 11 bases remaining between them. The CDR3 here is CASSVAAGGTDTQYF. The CDR3 nucleotides are TGTGCCAGCAGCGTAGCTGCCGGTGGAACAGATACGCAGTATTTT.

CDR3 nucleotides: TGTGCCAGCAGCTTGGTGCCCGCCTCTCTCTCTGGAAACACCATATATTTT. This codes for CASSLVPASLSGNTIYF. The chain combines TRBV11-2 with TRBJ1-3; no reliable D call. The length of the CDR3 is 17 residues. CDR1 is SGHAT, CDR2 FQNNGV, per germline. Trimming removed 3 bases from V and 0 bases from J, with 15 bases in between.

V is TRBV2 and J is TRBJ2-3, with 9 nucleotides matching TRBD1. The germline gives CDR1 SNHLY, CDR2 FYNNEI. CDR3 size: 16 residues. V shed 4 bases and J 8 bases; nucleotides not matched to a gene: 13. CDR3 sequence: CASSGGGPRQGGTQYF. CDR3 in DNA: TGTGCCAGCAGTGGTGGTGGGCCCCGACAGGGGGGTACGCAGTATTTT.

The chain employs TRBV14 and TRBJ1-1, with a tentative D call TRBD1 (6 bases). Trimming pared 0 bases from V and 8 bases from J, leaving 10 bases between. The germline CDR1 and CDR2 sequences are SGHDN and FVKESK. This CDR3 is built from 13 residues. The CDR3 sequence is CASSQDWTEEAFF. As DNA, the CDR3 is TGTGCCAGCAGCCAAGATTGGACAGAAGAAGCTTTCTTT.

The chain combines TRBV5-1 with TRBJ1-3, with 10 positions matching TRBD1. The CDR3 extends over 15 amino acids. Germline loops: CDR1 SGHRS, CDR2 YFSETQ. V lost 4 bases, J lost 4 bases, and 5 bases stayed unmatched. The CDR3 DNA follows: TGCGCCAGCAGCCGGGGACAGGGGATCGGAAACACCATATATTTT. Its translation: CASSRGQGIGNTIYF.

This sequence joins TRBV5-1 and TRBJ2-5, with D tentatively TRBD1 (6 bases). V was trimmed by 0 bases and J by 1 base, leaving 13 bases between them. The CDR3 loop spans 16 amino acids. Germline V lookup: CDR1 SGHRS, CDR2 YFSETQ. The CDR3 DNA follows: TGCGCCAGCAGCTTGGAGGGGGTGTCGGTCCAAGAGACCCAGTACTTC. Its translation is CASSLEGVSVQETQYF.

This clone was detected a few times. The J gene is TRBJ2-7, the V gene TRBV5-1; D gene unclear. Between the trimmed V and J ends, which lost 1 base and 0 bases, there was a span of 5 bases. Germline lookup yields CDR1 SGHRS and CDR2 YFSETQ. The CDR3 runs to 13 residues. The CDR3 nucleotides are TGCGCCAGCAGCTTGAAGAGCTCCTACGAGCAGTACTTC. Protein: CASSLKSSYEQYF.

This sequence joins TRBV9 and TRBJ2-2, with a weak D call TRBD2 (5 bases). The CDR3 spans 15 residues. Germline values: CDR1 SGDLS, CDR2 YYNGEE. V shed 6 bases and J shed 0 bases, with 12 bases lying between them. In nucleotides, the CDR3 is TGTGCCAGCACCCTCGGGAACCCGAACACCGGGGAGCTGTTTTTT. Translation: CASTLGNPNTGELFF.

The chain links TRBV6-1 to TRBJ2-2; TRBD1 aligns across 7 bases. The V segment lost 9 bases and the J segment 3 bases; nucleotides outside the gene matches: 4. CDR3 size: 13 residues. Germline values: CDR1 MNHNS, CDR2 SASEGT. In DNA, the CDR3 is TGTGCCAGTGACAGGGCGTACACCGGGGAGCTGTTTTTT. It yields the protein CASDRAYTGELFF.

This chain connects TRBV6-5 to TRBJ1-5, with D possibly matching TRBD1 (6 bases). V lost 5 bases to trimming and J lost 9 bases, with 11 bases between them. The CDR3 is 12 residues long. From germline, CDR1 is MNHEY and CDR2 SVGAGI. The CDR3: CASSLTGWPQHF. In DNA, the CDR3 is TGTGCCAGCAGTCTAACAGGGTGGCCCCAGCATTTT.